Below, 14 T cell receptor beta chains from the same sample are listed, as sequenced in a study of cytotoxic CD8 clonotypes in ibrutinib-treated CLL (dated by TCRdb to the early 2020s). In light of the paper, this sample's time point label describes: roughly 23 months on ibrutinib. To prepare the library, the immunoSEQ multiplex PCR assay was applied. TCRdb carries this immuneACCESS record with in-frame sequences only. Its versions omit some clonotypes, under half of them owing to an unresolved V gene in the studies checked, with the rest unexplained. A total of approximately 26,000 clones appear in this sample, 85% of them only once. The ten most abundant clones make up 7.5% to 9.5% of the sample. The sequences come from PBMCs, collected after 24 months of ibrutinib treatment. These receptors were obtained from a human donor with chronic lymphocytic leukemia.

This clone was found once. V gene TRBV30 combines with J gene TRBJ2-3; tentatively, D is TRBD1 (6 bases). This CDR3 has 13 amino acids. V gave up 0 bases and J gave up 3 bases, with 7 bases separating them. The V gene's germline CDR1 is GTSNPN and CDR2 SVGIG (reference sequence). CDR3: CAWSVQGTDTQYF. In DNA, the CDR3 is TGTGCCTGGAGTGTACAGGGAACAGATACGCAGTATTTT.

This chain connects TRBV19 to TRBJ2-6; D may match TRBD1 or TRBD2 (5 bases each). Deletions cut 2 bases from V and 0 bases from J, with 26 bases between. Germline CDR1 LNHDA, CDR2 SQIVND (reference sequence). CDR3 length: 22 amino acids. The CDR3: CASSIWGRGAPLSSSGANVLTF. The CDR3 DNA reads TGTGCCAGTAGTATATGGGGACGGGGAGCTCCTCTTTCATCCTCTGGGGCCAACGTCCTGACTTTC.

V usage is TRBV9 and J usage is TRBJ2-1; D gene uncertain. Germline V lookup: CDR1 SGDLS, CDR2 YYNGEE. This CDR3 region has 18 residues. With 0 bases removed from V and 0 bases from J, the gap between germline ends came to 16 bases. The DNA of the CDR3 is TGTGCCAGCAGCGTAGATTTCTGGACCCTGAGCTCCTACAATGAGCAGTTCTTC. It encodes CASSVDFWTLSSYNEQFF.

This clone was seen a single time. The rearrangement joins TRBV28 to TRBJ1-2; tentative D call: TRBD1 (6 bases). Per germline, CDR1 MDHEN and CDR2 SYDVKM. The CDR3 is 13 amino acids. Trimming took off 7 bases at V and 3 bases at J, with 12 bases between the two ends. As DNA, the CDR3 is TGTGCCAGCACGCCAGGGGCGGACTATGGCTACACCTTC. Residues: CASTPGADYGYTF.

The chain is built from TRBV9 and TRBJ2-3; the D gene is possibly TRBD1 (6 bases). V lost 0 bases to trimming and J lost 5 bases, with 13 bases between them. This CDR3 comprises 15 residues. Germline loops: CDR1 SGDLS, CDR2 YYNGEE. The CDR3, as DNA: TGTGCCAGCAGCGTAGAGGGGGTCGGGGTAGATACGCAGTATTTT. Its protein is CASSVEGVGVDTQYF.

The V and J genes are TRBV2 and TRBJ2-5; 7 bases map to TRBD2. The CDR3 extends over 14 amino acids. With V trimmed by 6 bases and J by 1 base, 5 bases remained unmatched. The V gene's germline CDR1 is SNHLY and CDR2 FYNNEI. This chain's CDR3 is CASRRGGPQETQYF. CDR3 bases: TGTGCCAGCAGGCGCGGGGGTCCCCAAGAGACCCAGTACTTC.

The rearrangement uses TRBV11-1 and TRBJ2-3; 10 bases line up with TRBD2. V lost 4 bases and J lost 6; bases outside the gene matches: 7. The CDR3 contains 15 residues. Looked up from germline, CDR1 is SGHAT and CDR2 is FQDESV (reference sequence). The CDR3 sequence is CASSYLAGGADTQYF. The CDR3 DNA reads as TGTGCCAGCAGCTACTTAGCGGGGGGCGCGGATACGCAGTATTTT.

The chain employs TRBV19 and TRBJ1-5, with TRBD1 matching 11 bases. Trimming removed 4 bases from V and 7 bases from J; junction bases left unmatched: 6. Germline V gene data show CDR1 as LNHDA and CDR2 as SQIVND (reference sequence). CDR3 length: 15 residues. CDR3 residues: CASSTGQGARQPQHF. As DNA, the CDR3 is TGTGCCAGTAGTACCGGACAGGGGGCGAGGCAGCCCCAGCATTTT. Supplemented by reference TRBV19 and TRBJ1-5, the full variable domain reads DGGITQSPKYLFRKEGQNVTLSCEQNLNHDAMYWYRQDPGQGLRLIYYSQIVNDFQKGDIAEGYSVSREKKESFPLTVTSAQKNPTAFYLCASSTGQGARQPQHFGDGTRLSIL.

The genes are TRBV7-9 and TRBJ2-1; no reliable D call. Germline lookup yields CDR1 SEHNR and CDR2 FQNEAQ (reference sequence). V was clipped by 5 bases and J by 6 bases, with 5 bases between them. The CDR3 sequence is 11 residues long. The CDR3 is CASSRSNEQFF. In DNA form, the CDR3 reads TGTGCCAGCAGCAGAAGCAATGAGCAGTTCTTC.

A single count supports this clone. This sequence joins TRBV9 and TRBJ1-1; TRBD1 is a possible D gene (6 bases). The V gene lost 3 bases and the J gene lost 5 bases, with 14 bases spanning the gap. Germline V lookup: CDR1 SGDLS, CDR2 YYNGEE. The CDR3 totals 14 residues. The CDR3 DNA follows: TGTGCCAGCAGCGCAATCAGGGGAGGTACTGAAGCTTTCTTT. Protein: CASSAIRGGTEAFF.

The rearrangement joins TRBV11-2 to TRBJ1-2, with 7 bases aligning to TRBD1. V was clipped by 4 bases and J by 4 bases; unmatched bases: 12. Germline V gene lookup returns CDR1 SGHAT and CDR2 FQNNGV. The CDR3 spans 16 residues. The CDR3 DNA is TGTGCCAGCAGCTCCCGACAGGGTGTATCGATCTATGGCTACACCTTC. Its translation: CASSSRQGVSIYGYTF.

The rearrangement joins TRBV19 to TRBJ1-2, with D perhaps matching TRBD1 (6 bases). The CDR3 is made up of 13 amino acids. The germline CDR1 and CDR2 sequences are LNHDA and SQIVND (reference sequence). V shed 8 bases and J shed 8 bases, with 18 bases lying between them. The CDR3, as DNA: TGTGCCAGTTCGAACACAGGGAGCGCGGGCTACACCTTC. Residues: CASSNTGSAGYTF.

The V call is TRBV5-1, the J call TRBJ2-3; 9 positions agree with TRBD2. The V and J ends lost 0 bases and 2 bases, in that order; junction bases with no gene match: 7. The length of the CDR3 is 17 residues. CDR1 and CDR2 (germline): SGHRS, YFSETQ. The CDR3 nucleotides are TGCGCCAGCAGCTTGGGACTAGCGGAGGTTAACACAGATACGCAGTATTTT. Its translation is CASSLGLAEVNTDTQYF.

The chain employs TRBV11-3 and TRBJ2-7; no reliable D call. Germline CDR1 is SGHNT and CDR2 is YENEEA. V was trimmed by 5 bases and J by 3 bases, leaving 14 bases between them. The CDR3 is made up of 14 amino acids. The DNA for the CDR3 is TGTGCCAGCAGCCCAGGACGGGCCAACTACGAGCAGTACTTC. Its protein product is CASSPGRANYEQYF.